This TCR beta chain stems from a study of blood T cell repertoires in COVID-19. Assay used: immunoSEQ multiplex PCR; TCRdb lists only in-frame clones, some missing. The sample lists some 130,000 clones, approximately 85% occurring once. Sample: peripheral blood. This TCR came from a human donor in a cohort sampled during active COVID-19.

This CDR3 reads CASSPRDRVYGYTF. CDR3 DNA: TGTGCCAGCAGTCCGCGGGACAGAGTCTATGGCTACACCTTC. J is TRBJ1-2 and V is TRBV27, with 7 bases identical to TRBD1. CDR1 is MNHEY and CDR2 is SMNVEV in the germline V gene (reference sequence). The CDR3 covers 14 residues. Trimming at V came to 5 bases and at J to 4 bases, leaving 7 bases not matched to a gene.